These 5 T cell receptor beta chains were all obtained from the same sample, sequenced in a study of blood T cell repertoires in COVID-19. The repertoire was sequenced with immunoSEQ multiplex PCR; TCRdb's copy has only in-frame clones and lacks some. The sample holds tens of thousands of clones, about nine tenths seen once. Sequencing was performed on peripheral blood. The receptors originated from a woman of 80 years or more with acute or convalescent COVID-19.

The chain has TRBV27 and TRBJ2-1; D is perhaps TRBD2 (6 bases). The CDR3 is 11 amino acids. Between the trimmed V and J ends, which lost 2 bases and 14 bases, there was a span of 10 bases. In germline, CDR1 is MNHEY, CDR2 SMNVEV (reference sequence). CDR3 region: CASSLTGVEFF. The CDR3 coding sequence is TGTGCCAGCAGTTTAACGGGAGTTGAGTTCTTC.

The chain couples TRBV29-1 to TRBJ1-5; D remains unclear. The CDR3 covers 12 residues. Trimming shortened V by 7 bases and J by 3 bases, and 10 bases separated the two germline ends. Germline V CDR1 and CDR2: SQVTM, ANQGSEA. The CDR3 protein is CSAGSSNQPQHF. The CDR3 region has the DNA TGCAGCGCTGGGAGTTCCAATCAGCCCCAGCATTTT.

In its sample, this clone was seen once. The rearrangement links TRBV11-2 to TRBJ1-4; D might be TRBD1 (5 bases). From germline, CDR1 is SGHAT and CDR2 FQNNGV. V lost 6 bases and J lost 4, with 15 bases in between. The CDR3 has 15 residues. The CDR3 region is CASRKDSLGNEKLFF. The CDR3 DNA follows: TGTGCCAGCAGAAAAGACAGTTTGGGTAATGAAAAACTGTTTTTT. The full variable domain, rest sourced from reference TRBV11-2 and TRBJ1-4, is EAGVAQSPRYKIIEKRQSVAFWCNPISGHATLYWYQQILGQGPKLLIQFQNNGVVDDSQLPKDRFSAERLKGVDSTLKIQPAKLEDSAVYLCASRKDSLGNEKLFFGSGTQLSVL.

V is TRBV19 and J is TRBJ1-2, with a possible D match to TRBD1 (6 bases). Deletions cut 5 bases from V and 5 bases from J, with 12 bases between. This CDR3 is 13 amino acids long. Germline CDR1 is LNHDA and CDR2 is SQIVND (reference sequence). Here the CDR3 reads CASSQEGDYGYTF. CDR3 coding DNA: TGTGCCAGTAGTCAAGAGGGGGATTATGGCTACACCTTC.

This chain joins TRBV5-1 and TRBJ1-2; D uncertain. The length of the CDR3 is 14 residues. Germline assignment: CDR1 SGHRS and CDR2 YFSETQ. V was clipped by 4 bases and J by 0 bases, with 10 bases between them. CDR3: CASSVEHPNYGYTF. The DNA for the CDR3 is TGCGCCAGCAGCGTAGAGCACCCTAACTATGGCTACACCTTC.